Below, 10 T cell receptor beta chains from the same sample are listed, as sequenced in a study of CD8 T cells in ankylosing spondylitis. TCRdb re-called the 5' RACE reads through MiXCR, storing one row per CDR3 protein. Here the sample spans 340,000 or so distinct CDR3 sequences, approximately 14% being singletons. Sequencing input: blood, either unsorted or a sorted T cell fraction (not recorded which). The source of these receptors is a male donor with ankylosing spondylitis or in good health (not recorded which).

The genes are TRBV5-1 and TRBJ2-7; unclear D gene. CDR3 size: 17 residues. The germline gives CDR1 SGHRS, CDR2 YFSETQ. V lost 5 bases and J lost 3, with 24 bases in between. Written as DNA, the CDR3 is TGCGCCAGCAGGAACGCCCTTGGTGTTGGACCGATCTACGAGCAGTACTTC. Amino acid sequence: CASRNALGVGPIYEQYF.

There are a few counts of this clonotype. This chain uses TRBV5-1 with TRBJ2-2; no definite D call. The germline V gene has CDR1 SGHRS and CDR2 YFSETQ. V shed 1 base and J shed 3 bases, with 10 bases lying between them. CDR3 size: 15 residues. In DNA form, the CDR3 reads TGCGCCAGCAGCTTGATAGGAATGGACACCGGGGAGCTGTTTTTT. Encoded protein: CASSLIGMDTGELFF.

In this sample, this clonotype turned up a few times. The chain employs TRBV4-1 and TRBJ2-3; 8 bases fit TRBD2. With V trimmed by 0 bases and J by 3 bases, 11 bases remained unmatched. Germline values: CDR1 MGHRA, CDR2 YSYEKL. This CDR3 is 18 amino acids long. DNA for the CDR3: TGCGCCAGCAGCCAAGATCGGGGCGAAGCGGGGGTTACAGATACGCAGTATTTT. This translates into CASSQDRGEAGVTDTQYF.

This clonotype was seen repeatedly, ten times or more. This chain uses TRBV12-3 or TRBV12-4 with TRBJ2-5; D is unclear. This CDR3 is 11 amino acids long. The ends were cut back, 7 bases at V and 1 base at J, with 4 bases in the middle. CDR3 in amino acids: CASKFQETQYF. CDR3 DNA: TGTGCCAGCAAATTCCAAGAGACCCAGTACTTC.

This sequence joins TRBV30 and TRBJ1-5; 7 bases map to TRBD1. From germline, CDR1 is GTSNPN and CDR2 SVGIG (reference sequence). V lost 5 bases, J lost 3 bases, and 1 base stayed unmatched. The CDR3 totals 12 residues. The CDR3 sequence is CAWDRDNQPQHF. In DNA form, the CDR3 reads TGTGCCTGGGACAGGGACAATCAGCCCCAGCATTTT.

The chain links TRBV28 to TRBJ2-7, with 7 nucleotides matching TRBD2. The CDR3 covers 13 residues. With V trimmed by 7 bases and J by 6 bases, 9 bases remained unmatched. The germline CDR1 and CDR2 sequences are MDHEN and SYDVKM. The CDR3 spells CASTRTSPLEQYF. The DNA of the CDR3 is TGTGCCAGCACCCGGACTAGTCCCCTCGAGCAGTACTTC.

This clonotype was counted many times. The rearrangement uses TRBV10-3 and TRBJ2-1; 8 positions match TRBD1. There are 16 residues in the CDR3. V was pared by 0 bases and J by 1 base, with 2 bases of the junction left unmatched. Germline V gene sequence: CDR1 ENHRY, CDR2 SYGVKD. The CDR3 sequence: CAISESTGVSYNEQFF. In DNA, the CDR3 is TGTGCCATCAGTGAGTCGACAGGGGTTTCCTACAATGAGCAGTTCTTC.

This clonotype was seen a handful of times. This chain links TRBV12-3 or TRBV12-4 with TRBJ1-6, with TRBD1 matching 7 bases. The CDR3 length is 14 residues. V trimming: 3 bases; J trimming: 16 bases; junction bases outside the gene matches: 12. The CDR3 sequence: CASSLKRTDRPLHF. The DNA of the CDR3 is TGTGCCAGCAGTTTGAAGAGGACGGACAGGCCTCTCCACTTT.

This clonotype was seen a handful of times. V and J are TRBV12-3 or TRBV12-4 and TRBJ2-4, with D tentatively TRBD1 (5 bases). This CDR3 comprises 15 residues. Trimming shortened V by 8 bases and J by 0 bases, and 14 bases separated the two germline ends. CDR3 nucleotides: TGTGCCAGCGGAGAGACAGCAGTAGCCAAAAACATTCAGTACTTC. It codes for CASGETAVAKNIQYF.

This rearrangement joins TRBV6-6 to TRBJ2-1; 10 bases line up with TRBD2. Trimming removed 8 bases from V and 8 bases from J; junction bases left unmatched: 6. Per germline, CDR1 MNHNY and CDR2 SVGAGI (reference sequence). The CDR3 covers 13 residues. CDR3 nucleotide sequence: TGTGCCAGCTGGCTAGCGGGAGCCGATGAGCAGTTCTTC. The encoded protein is CASWLAGADEQFF.